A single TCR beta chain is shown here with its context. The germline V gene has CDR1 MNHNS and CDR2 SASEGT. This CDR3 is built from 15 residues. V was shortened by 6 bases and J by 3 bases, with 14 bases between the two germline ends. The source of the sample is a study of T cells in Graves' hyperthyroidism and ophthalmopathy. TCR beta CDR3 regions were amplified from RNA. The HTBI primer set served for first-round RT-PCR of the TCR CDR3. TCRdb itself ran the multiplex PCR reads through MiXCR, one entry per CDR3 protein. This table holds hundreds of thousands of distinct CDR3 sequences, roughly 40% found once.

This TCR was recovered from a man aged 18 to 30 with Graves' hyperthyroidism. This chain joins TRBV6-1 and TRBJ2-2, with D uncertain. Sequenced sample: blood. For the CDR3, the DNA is TGTGCCAGCAGCCGTACTGGGCTTGACACCGGGGAGCTGTTTTTT. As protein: CASSRTGLDTGELFF.